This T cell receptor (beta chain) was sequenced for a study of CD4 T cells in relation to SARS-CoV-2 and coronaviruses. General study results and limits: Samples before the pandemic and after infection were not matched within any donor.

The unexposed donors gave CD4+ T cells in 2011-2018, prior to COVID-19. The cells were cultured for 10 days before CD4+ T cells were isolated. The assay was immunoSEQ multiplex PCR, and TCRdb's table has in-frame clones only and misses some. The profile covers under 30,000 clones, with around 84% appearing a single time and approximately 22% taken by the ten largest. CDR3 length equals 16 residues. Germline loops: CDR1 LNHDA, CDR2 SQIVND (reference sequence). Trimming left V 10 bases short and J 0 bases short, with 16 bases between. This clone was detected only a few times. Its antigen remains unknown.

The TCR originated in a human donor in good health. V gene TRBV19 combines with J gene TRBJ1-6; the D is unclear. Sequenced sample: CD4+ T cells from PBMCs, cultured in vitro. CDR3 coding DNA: TGTGCCACCAACCCCTCGCCCATCTCCTATAATTCACCCCTCCACTTT. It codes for CATNPSPISYNSPLHF.